The present T cell receptor (beta chain) was sequenced within a study of T cell repertoires in cytomegalovirus infection. Whole-study context: Indications came from public TCR beta signatures; they pointed to CMV infection and to a matching HLA type.

TCRdb redid the calling of the reads with MiXCR, one entry per CDR3 protein. The sample has roughly 500,000 distinct CDR3 sequences, roughly 43% seen once; the top ten hold around two fifths. The CDR3 extends over 15 amino acids. Unmatched junction bases numbered 9, after V lost 4 bases and J lost 7 bases. The germline V gene encodes CDR1 SGHTA and CDR2 FQGNSA. Comments on this clonotype: Its cognate antigen is unknown.

The clonotype originates from a human donor in good health (CMV status not recorded). Some clones in this sample may be carry-over from other donors' samples. The source material was cultured PBMCs, sampled from culture after CMV antigen stimulation. The chain uses TRBV7-2 and TRBJ1-4, with 7 bases matching TRBD1. The CDR3 protein is CASSSQTGFGEKLFF. The CDR3 nucleotides are TGTGCCAGCAGCTCCCAGACAGGGTTCGGTGAAAAACTGTTTTTT.